The clone carrying this T cell receptor beta chain has at least ten counts. As for time point: patch test 1, 2 weeks after DPC sensitization. Treatment given: therapeutic diphenylcyclopropenone sensitization with weekly scalp DPC. These data are taken from a study of human T cells and chemical hapten exposure. V was shortened by 1 base and J by 0 bases, with 11 bases between the two germline ends. The CDR3 is 16 amino acids. Germline-derived CDR1 and CDR2 are MGHDK and SYGVNS. One entry per CDR3 protein, called by TCRdb with MiXCR from the RACE reads. The top ten clones hold about 1.4% of a sample with around 110,000 distinct CDR3 sequences, about 12% of them seen once.

The source was whole blood, collected in connection with sensitization to the hapten diphenylcyclopropenone (DPC). The genes are TRBV25-1 and TRBJ2-3; D remains ambiguous. The sequence derives from a woman aged 45-65 years with alopecia areata. Some clones in this sample may be carry-over from other donors' samples. The CDR3 DNA reads TGTGCCAGCAGTGAATGGGCAGCCTCAAGCACAGATACGCAGTATTTT. Protein sequence: CASSEWAASSTDTQYF. Together with reference TRBV25-1 and TRBJ2-3, the CDR3 gives the full variable domain: EADIYQTPRYLVIGTGKKITLECSQTMGHDKMYWYQQDPGMELHLIHYSYGVNSTEKGDLSSESTVSRIRTEHFPLTLESARPSHTSQYLCASSEWAASSTDTQYFGPGTRLTVL.